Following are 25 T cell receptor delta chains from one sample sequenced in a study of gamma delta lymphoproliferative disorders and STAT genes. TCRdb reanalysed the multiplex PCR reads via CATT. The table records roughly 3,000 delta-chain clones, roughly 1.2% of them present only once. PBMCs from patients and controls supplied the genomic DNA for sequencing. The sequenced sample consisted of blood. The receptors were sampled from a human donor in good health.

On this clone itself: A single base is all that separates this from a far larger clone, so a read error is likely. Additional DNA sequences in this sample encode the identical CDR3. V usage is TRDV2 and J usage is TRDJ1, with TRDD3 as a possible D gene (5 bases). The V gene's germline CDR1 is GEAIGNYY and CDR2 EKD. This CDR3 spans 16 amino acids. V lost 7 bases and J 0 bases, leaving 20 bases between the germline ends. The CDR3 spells CACDSVEGTDTDKLIF. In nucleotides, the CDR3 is TGTGCCTGCGACTCCGTGGAGGGGACTGACACCGATAAACTCATCTTT.

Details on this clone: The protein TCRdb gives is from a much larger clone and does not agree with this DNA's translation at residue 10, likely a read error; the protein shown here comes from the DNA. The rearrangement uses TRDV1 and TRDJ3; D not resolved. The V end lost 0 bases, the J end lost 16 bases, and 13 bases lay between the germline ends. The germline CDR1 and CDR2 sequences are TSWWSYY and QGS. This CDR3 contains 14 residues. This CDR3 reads CALGELEGPQQMFF. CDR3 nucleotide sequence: TGTGCTCTTGGGGAACTAGAGGGGCCACAGCAGATGTTTTTC.

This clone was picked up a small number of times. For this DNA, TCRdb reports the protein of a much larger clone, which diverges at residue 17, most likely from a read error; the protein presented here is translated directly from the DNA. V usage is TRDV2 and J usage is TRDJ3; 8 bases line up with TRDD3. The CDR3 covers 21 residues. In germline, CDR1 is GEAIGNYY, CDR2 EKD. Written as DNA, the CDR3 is TGTGCCTGTGACCCTACCGGTACTGGGGGTTACGGCTCCTGGGACACCCAACAGATGTTTTTC. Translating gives CACDPTGTGGYGSWDTQQMFF.

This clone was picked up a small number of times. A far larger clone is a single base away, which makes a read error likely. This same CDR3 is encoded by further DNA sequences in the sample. The CDR3 is CACDARRDWGSSKLIF. The CDR3 region has the DNA TGCGCCTGTGACGCCCGGAGAGACTGGGGGTCCTCTAAACTCATCTTT. The gene calls are TRDV2 and TRDJ1; TRDD3 agrees at 8 bases. CDR1 is GEAIGNYY and CDR2 is EKD in the germline V gene. CDR3 length: 16 amino acids.

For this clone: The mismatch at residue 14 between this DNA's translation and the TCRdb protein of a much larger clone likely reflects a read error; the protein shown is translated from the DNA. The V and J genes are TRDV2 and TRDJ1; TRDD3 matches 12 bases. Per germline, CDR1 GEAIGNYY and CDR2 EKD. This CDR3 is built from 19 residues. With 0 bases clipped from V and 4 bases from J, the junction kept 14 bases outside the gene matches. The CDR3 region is CACDTILGDTSFDIDKLIF. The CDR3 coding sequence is TGTGCCTGTGACACCATACTGGGGGATACCTCATTCGACATCGATAAACTCATCTTT.

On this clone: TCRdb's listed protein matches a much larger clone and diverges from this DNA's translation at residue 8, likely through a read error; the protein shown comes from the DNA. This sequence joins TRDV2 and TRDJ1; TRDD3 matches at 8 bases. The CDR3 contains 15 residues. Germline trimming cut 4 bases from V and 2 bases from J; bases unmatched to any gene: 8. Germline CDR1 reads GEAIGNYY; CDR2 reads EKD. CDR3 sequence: CACEQLGGTTDKLIF. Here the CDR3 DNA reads TGTGCCTGTGAGCAACTGGGGGGTACGACCGATAAACTCATCTTT.

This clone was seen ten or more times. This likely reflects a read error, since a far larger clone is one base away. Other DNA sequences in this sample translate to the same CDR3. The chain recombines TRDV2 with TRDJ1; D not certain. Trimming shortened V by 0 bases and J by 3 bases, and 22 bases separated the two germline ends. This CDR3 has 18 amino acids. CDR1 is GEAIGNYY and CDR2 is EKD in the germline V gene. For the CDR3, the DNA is TGTGCCTGTGACACCCTGCCGGGTGGGCAGAAAGTAGCCGATAAACTCATCTTT. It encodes CACDTLPGGQKVADKLIF.

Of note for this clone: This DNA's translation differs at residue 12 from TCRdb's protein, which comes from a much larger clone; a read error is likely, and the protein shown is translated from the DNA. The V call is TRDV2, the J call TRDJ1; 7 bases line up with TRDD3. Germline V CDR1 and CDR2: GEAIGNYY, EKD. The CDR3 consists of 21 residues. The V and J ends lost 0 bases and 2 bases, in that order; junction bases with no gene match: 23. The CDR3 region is CACDTVSTRTSQGIKTDKLIF. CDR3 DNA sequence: TGTGCCTGTGACACCGTTTCTACAAGAACCTCCCAGGGGATAAAAACCGATAAACTCATCTTT.

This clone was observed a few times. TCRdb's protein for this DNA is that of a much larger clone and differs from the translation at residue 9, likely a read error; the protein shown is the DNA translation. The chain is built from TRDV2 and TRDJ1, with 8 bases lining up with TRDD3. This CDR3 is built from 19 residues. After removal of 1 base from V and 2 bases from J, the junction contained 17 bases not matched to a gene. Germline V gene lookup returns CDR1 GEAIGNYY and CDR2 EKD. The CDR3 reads CACDTLLGGTLGGTDKLIF. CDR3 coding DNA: TGTGCCTGTGACACTCTACTGGGGGGTACGCTTGGGGGGACCGATAAACTCATCTTT.

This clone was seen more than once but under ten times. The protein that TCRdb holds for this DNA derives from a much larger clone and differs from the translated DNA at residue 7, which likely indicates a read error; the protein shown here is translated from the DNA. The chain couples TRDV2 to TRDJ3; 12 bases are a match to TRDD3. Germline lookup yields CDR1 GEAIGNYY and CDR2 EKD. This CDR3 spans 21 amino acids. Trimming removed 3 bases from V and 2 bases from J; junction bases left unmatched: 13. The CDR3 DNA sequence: TGTGCCTGTGACTTGGTTGGACTGGGGGATACTACGGCCTGGGACACCCGACAGATGTTTTTC. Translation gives CACDLVGLGDTTAWDTRQMFF.

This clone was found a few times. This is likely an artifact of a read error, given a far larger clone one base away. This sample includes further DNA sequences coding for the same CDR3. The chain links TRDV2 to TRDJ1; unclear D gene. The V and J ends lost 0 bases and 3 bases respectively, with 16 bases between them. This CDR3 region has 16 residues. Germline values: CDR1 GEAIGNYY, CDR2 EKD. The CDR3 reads CACDTLTNRPADKLIF. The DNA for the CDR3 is TGTGCCTGTGACACCCTAACTAACCGACCGGCCGATAAACTCATCTTT.

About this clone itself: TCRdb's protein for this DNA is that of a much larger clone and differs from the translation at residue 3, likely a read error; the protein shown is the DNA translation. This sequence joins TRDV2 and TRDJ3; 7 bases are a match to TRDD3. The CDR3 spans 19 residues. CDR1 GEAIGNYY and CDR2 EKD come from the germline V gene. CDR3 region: CAYDTPDTQRSWDTRQMFF. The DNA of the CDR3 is TGTGCCTATGACACCCCGGATACGCAAAGGTCCTGGGACACCCGACAGATGTTTTTC.

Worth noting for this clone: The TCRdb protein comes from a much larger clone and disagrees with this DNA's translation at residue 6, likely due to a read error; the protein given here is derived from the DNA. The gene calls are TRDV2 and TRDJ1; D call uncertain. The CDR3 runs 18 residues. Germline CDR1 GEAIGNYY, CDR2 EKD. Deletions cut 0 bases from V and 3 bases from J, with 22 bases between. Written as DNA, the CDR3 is TGTGCCTGTGACACCGTGCCGGGTGGGCAGAAAGTGGCCGATAAACTCATCTTT. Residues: CACDTVPGGQKVADKLIF.

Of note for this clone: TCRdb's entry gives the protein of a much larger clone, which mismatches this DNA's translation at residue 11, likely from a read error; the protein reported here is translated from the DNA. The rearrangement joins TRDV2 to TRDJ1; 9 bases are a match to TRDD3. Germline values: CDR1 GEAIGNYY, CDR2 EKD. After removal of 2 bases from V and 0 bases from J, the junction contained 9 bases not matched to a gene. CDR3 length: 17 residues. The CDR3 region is CACDKVGTGGDTDKLIF. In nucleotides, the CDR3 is TGTGCCTGTGACAAAGTAGGTACTGGGGGAGACACCGATAAACTCATCTTT.

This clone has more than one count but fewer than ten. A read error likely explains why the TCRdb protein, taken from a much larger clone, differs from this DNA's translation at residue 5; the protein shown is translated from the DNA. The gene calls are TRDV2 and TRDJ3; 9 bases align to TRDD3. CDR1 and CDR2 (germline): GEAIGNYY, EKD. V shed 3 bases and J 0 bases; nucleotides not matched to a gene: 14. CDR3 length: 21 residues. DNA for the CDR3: TGTGCCTGTGACTCAATAGCCGGGGATACGCGAAGCTCCTGGGACACCCGACAGATGTTTTTC. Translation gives CACDSIAGDTRSSWDTRQMFF.

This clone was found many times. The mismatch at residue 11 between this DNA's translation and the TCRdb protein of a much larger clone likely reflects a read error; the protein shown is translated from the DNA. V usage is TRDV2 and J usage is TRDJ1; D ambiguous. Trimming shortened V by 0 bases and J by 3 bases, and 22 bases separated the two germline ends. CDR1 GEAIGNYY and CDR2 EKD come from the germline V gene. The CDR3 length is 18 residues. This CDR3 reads CACDTLPGGQEVADKLIF. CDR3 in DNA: TGTGCCTGTGACACCCTGCCGGGTGGGCAGGAAGTGGCCGATAAACTCATCTTT.

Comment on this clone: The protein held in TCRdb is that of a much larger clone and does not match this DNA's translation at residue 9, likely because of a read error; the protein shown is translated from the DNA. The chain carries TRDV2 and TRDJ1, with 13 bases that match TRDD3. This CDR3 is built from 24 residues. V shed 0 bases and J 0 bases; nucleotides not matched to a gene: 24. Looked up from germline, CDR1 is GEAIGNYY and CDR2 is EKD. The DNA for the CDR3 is TGTGCCTGTGACACCTTGGGTCTTGGACTGGGGGATACGGAAACCGACCTGTACACCGATAAACTCATCTTT. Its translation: CACDTLGLGLGDTETDLYTDKLIF.

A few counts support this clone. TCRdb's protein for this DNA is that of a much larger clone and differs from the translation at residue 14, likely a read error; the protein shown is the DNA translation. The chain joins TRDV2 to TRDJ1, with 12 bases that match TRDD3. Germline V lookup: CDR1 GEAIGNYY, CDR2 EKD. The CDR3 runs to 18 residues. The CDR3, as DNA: TGTGCCTGTGACACACTTCGCCTGGGGGATACGTTCACCCATAAACTCATCTTT. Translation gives CACDTLRLGDTFTHKLIF.

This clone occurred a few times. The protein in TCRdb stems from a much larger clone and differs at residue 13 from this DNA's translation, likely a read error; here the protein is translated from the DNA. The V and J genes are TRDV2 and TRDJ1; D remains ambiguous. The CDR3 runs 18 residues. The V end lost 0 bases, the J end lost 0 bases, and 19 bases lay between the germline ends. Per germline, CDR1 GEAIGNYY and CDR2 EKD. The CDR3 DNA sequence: TGTGCCTGTGACACCGTGGCTGGACCTAATCCGTACACCGATAAACTCATCTTT. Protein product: CACDTVAGPNPYTDKLIF.

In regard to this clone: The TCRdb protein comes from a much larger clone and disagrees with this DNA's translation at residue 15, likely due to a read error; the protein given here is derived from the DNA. CDR3 amino acids: CACDNLGGIKSTDKPIF. The CDR3 DNA is TGTGCCTGTGACAATCTTGGGGGAATCAAGAGCACCGATAAACCCATCTTT. The V call is TRDV2, the J call TRDJ1; 7 bases fit TRDD3. Germline V gene data show CDR1 as GEAIGNYY and CDR2 as EKD. The CDR3 spans 17 residues.

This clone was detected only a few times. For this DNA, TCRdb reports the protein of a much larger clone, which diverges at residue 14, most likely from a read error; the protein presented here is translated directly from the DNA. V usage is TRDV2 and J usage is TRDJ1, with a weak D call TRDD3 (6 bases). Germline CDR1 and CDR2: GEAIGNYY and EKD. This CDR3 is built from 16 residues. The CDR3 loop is CACDPLGEGETDKPIF. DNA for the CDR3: TGTGCCTGTGACCCACTGGGAGAGGGGGAGACCGATAAACCCATCTTT.

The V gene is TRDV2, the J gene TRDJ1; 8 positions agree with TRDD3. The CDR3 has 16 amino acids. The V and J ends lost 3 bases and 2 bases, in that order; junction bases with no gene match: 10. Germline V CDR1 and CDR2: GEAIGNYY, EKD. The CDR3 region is CACDRVGILPTDKLIF. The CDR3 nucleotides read TGTGCCTGTGACCGCGTGGGGATACTCCCTACCGATAAACTCATCTTT.

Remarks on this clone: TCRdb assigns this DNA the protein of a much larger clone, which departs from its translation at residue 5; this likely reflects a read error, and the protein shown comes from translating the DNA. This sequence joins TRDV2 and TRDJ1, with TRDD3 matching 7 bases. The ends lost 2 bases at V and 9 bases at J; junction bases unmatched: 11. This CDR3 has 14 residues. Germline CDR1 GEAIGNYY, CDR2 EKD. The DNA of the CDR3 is TGTGCCTGTGACAATCTCGGGGGATTAATGGAACTCATCTTT. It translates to CACDNLGGLMELIF.

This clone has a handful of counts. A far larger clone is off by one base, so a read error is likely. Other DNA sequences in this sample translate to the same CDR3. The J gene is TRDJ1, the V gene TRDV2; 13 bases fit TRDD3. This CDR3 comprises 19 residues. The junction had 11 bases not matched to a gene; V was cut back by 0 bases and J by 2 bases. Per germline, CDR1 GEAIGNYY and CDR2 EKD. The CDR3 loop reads CACDTLLGDTLGGTDKLIF. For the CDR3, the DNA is TGTGCCTGTGACACCCTACTGGGGGATACGCTTGGGGGGACCGATAAACTCATCTTT.

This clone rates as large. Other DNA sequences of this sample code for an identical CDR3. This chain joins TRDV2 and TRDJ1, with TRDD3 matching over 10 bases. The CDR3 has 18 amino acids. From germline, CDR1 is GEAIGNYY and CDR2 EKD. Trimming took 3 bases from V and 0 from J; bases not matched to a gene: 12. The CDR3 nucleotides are TGTGCCTGTGACCCTATTGGGGGATACTCGTTGGACACCGATAAACTCATCTTT. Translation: CACDPIGGYSLDTDKLIF.